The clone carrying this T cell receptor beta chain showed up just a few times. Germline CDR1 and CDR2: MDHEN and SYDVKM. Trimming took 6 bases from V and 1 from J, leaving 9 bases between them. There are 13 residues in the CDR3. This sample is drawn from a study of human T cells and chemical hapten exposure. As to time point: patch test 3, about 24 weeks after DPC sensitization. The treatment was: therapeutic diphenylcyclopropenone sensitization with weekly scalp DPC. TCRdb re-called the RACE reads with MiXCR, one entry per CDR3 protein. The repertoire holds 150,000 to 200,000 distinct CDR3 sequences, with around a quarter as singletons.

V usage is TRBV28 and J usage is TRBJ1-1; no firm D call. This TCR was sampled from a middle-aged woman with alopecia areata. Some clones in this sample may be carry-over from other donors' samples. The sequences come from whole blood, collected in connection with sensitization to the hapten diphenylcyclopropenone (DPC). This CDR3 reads CASRPAPNTEAFF. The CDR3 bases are TGTGCCAGCAGACCCGCACCGAACACTGAAGCTTTCTTT.